This T cell receptor beta chain emerged from a study of lymphopenia after photon versus proton radiotherapy (dated by TCRdb to the late 2010s). Turning to the overall study: The study compared the immunological effects of photon versus proton radiation therapy in patients with gastrointestinal tumors who developed high-grade lymphopenia. The cohort comprised about 22 patients with gastrointestinal tumors who received either photon or proton therapy and then developed lymphopenia. The study was designed to characterize how the impact on the immune system differs between the two radiation modalities.

The library came from the immunoSEQ multiplex PCR assay. T cell repertoires were profiled by deep sequencing of rearranged TCR beta loci, alongside multiparametric flow cytometry. TCRdb's version of the immuneACCESS table is confined to in-frame rearrangements and falls short of the full clone set. An unresolved V gene accounts for under half of the shortfall where checked; the remainder is of unknown origin. A total of about 15,000 clones appear in this sample, 86% of them only once. Of the sample, under 14% is held by the ten largest clones. As regards this clone: This receptor's antigen is unknown. No base quality values were provided; no much bigger clone lies one nucleotide off.

V and J are trimmed by 4 bases and 2 bases, and the gene matches miss 9 bases of the junction. Via the germline V gene (reference sequence), CDR1 is LNHDA and CDR2 SQIVND. Inclusive of the bounding cysteine and phenylalanine, the CDR3 is 17 residues long. Only CDR3 DNA remains: 51 bases, in frame from the first base. Overall results and qualifications from the work: Relative stability during treatment was observed in proton-treated patients, whereas loss of naive T cells and TCR diversity and gain of effector/memory populations were observed in photon-treated patients. Once the lymphocyte count had reached its nadir, the repertoires of photon-treated patients showed oligoclonal expansion, particularly of CD8+ Temra cells, and this expansion drove the decline in diversity. The survival association was examined only in patients who died, and the authors described better survival with proton therapy as a possibility, not as a demonstrated result. Among patients across the cohort who died, overall survival time showed an inverse correlation with a larger post-nadir drop in TCR diversity.

Sequencing used peripheral blood, obtained from a patient treated with proton-based radiotherapy. The V and J genes are TRBV19 and TRBJ2-1, with 9 junctional bases fitting TRBD1. The receptor's source is a man between 65 and 80 years old with pancreatic cancer. This receptor has the CDR3 CASSTLTGGATYNEQFF. Read as DNA, the sequence is TGTGCCAGTAGTACCCTAACAGGGGGCGCGACCTACAATGAGCAGTTCTTC. Supplemented by the reference TRBV19 and TRBJ2-1 proteins around the CDR3, the complete variable domain is DGGITQSPKYLFRKEGQNVTLSCEQNLNHDAMYWYRQDPGQGLRLIYYSQIVNDFQKGDIAEGYSVSREKKESFPLTVTSAQKNPTAFYLCASSTLTGGATYNEQFFGPGTRLTVL.